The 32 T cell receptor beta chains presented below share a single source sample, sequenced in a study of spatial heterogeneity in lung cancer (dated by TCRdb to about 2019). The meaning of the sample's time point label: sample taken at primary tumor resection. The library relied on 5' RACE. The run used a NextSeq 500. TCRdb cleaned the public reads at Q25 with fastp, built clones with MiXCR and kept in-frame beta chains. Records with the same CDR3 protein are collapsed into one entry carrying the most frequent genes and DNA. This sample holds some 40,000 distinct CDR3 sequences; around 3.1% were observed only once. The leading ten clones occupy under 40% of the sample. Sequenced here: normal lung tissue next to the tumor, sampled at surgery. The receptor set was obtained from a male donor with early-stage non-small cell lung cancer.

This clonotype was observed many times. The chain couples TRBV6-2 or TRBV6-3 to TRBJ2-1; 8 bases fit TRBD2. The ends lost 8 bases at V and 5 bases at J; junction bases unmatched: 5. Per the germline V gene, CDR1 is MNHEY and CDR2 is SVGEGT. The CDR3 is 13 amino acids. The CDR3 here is CASWERGNNEQFF. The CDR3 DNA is TGTGCCAGCTGGGAGCGGGGGAACAATGAGCAGTTCTTC.

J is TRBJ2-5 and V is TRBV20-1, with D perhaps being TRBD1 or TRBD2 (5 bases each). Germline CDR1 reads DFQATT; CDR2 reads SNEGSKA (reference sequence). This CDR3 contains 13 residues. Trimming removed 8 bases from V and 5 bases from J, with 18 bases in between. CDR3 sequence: CSILGTDPETQYF. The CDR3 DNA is TGCAGTATACTTGGGACCGACCCTGAGACCCAGTACTTC.

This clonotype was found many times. This chain's CDR3 is CASSSGVYGYTF. CDR3 nucleotide sequence: TGTGCCAGCAGCTCAGGGGTCTATGGCTACACCTTC. The rearrangement uses TRBV7-2 and TRBJ1-2; weak D call: TRBD1 (6 bases). Germline CDR1 SGHTA, CDR2 FQGNSA. With 4 bases removed from V and 4 bases from J, the gap between germline ends came to 7 bases. The CDR3 has 12 residues.

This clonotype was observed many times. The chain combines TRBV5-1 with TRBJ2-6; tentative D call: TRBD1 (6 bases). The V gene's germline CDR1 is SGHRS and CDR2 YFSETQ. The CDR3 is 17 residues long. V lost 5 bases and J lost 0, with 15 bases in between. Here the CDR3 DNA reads TGCGCCAGCAGTTCCGGGACATTGAGCTCTGGGGCCAACGTCCTGACTTTC. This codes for CASSSGTLSSGANVLTF.

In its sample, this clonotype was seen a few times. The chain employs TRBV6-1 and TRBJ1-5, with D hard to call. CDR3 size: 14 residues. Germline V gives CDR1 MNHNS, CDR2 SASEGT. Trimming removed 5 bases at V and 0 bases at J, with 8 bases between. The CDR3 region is CASSRGDSNQPQHF. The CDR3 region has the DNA TGTGCCAGCAGTCGTGGGGATAGCAATCAGCCCCAGCATTTT.

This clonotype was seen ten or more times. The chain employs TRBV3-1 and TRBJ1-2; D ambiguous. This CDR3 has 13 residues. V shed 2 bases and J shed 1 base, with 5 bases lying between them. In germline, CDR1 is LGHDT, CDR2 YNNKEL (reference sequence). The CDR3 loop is CASSQRNNYGYTF. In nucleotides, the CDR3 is TGTGCCAGCAGCCAACGGAATAACTATGGCTACACCTTC. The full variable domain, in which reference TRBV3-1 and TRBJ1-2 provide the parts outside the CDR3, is DTAVSQTPKYLVTQMGNDKSIKCEQNLGHDTMYWYKQDSKKFLKIMFSYNNKELIINETVPNRFSPKSPDKAHLNLHINSLELGDSAVYFCASSQRNNYGYTFGSGTRLTVV.

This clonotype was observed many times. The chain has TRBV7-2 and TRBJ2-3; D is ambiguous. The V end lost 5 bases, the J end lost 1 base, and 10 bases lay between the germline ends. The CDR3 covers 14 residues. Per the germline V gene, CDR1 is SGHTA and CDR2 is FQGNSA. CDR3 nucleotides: TGTGCCAGCAGCCCGTCGACGGGCACAGATACGCAGTATTTT. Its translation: CASSPSTGTDTQYF.

The DNA for the CDR3 is TGTGCCACGATCCCCTTGGTCGGTGGAAACACCATATATTTT. It specifies CATIPLVGGNTIYF. The rearrangement links TRBV10-3 to TRBJ1-3; D remains ambiguous. Trimming stripped 10 bases from V and 3 bases from J, with 16 bases between. This CDR3 comprises 14 residues. Looked up from germline, CDR1 is ENHRY and CDR2 is SYGVKD.

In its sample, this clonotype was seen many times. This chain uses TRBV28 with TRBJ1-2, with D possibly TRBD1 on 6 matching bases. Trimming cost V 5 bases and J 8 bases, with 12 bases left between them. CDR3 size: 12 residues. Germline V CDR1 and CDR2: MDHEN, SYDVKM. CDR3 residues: CASSPPGAGYTF. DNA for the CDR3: TGTGCCAGCAGTCCCCCAGGGGCCGGCTACACCTTC.

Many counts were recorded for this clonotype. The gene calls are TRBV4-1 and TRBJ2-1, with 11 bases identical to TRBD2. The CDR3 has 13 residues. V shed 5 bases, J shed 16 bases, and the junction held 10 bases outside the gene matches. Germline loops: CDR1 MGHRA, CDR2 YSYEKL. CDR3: CASSDYLAGGCFF. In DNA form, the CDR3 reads TGCGCCAGCAGCGATTATCTAGCGGGAGGTTGTTTCTTC.

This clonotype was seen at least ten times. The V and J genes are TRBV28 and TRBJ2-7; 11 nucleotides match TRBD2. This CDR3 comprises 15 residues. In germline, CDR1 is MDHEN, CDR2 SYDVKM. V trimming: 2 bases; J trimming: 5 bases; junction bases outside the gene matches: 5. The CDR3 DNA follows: TGTGCCAGCAGTTTAGCTTCTAGCGGGAGGAACGAGCAGTACTTC. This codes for CASSLASSGRNEQYF.

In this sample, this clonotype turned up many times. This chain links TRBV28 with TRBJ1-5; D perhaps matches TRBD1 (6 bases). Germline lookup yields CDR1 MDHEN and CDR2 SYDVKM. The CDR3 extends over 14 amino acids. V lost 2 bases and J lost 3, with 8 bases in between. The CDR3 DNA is TGTGCCAGCAGTTTACAGGGACACAATCAGCCCCAGCATTTT. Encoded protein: CASSLQGHNQPQHF.

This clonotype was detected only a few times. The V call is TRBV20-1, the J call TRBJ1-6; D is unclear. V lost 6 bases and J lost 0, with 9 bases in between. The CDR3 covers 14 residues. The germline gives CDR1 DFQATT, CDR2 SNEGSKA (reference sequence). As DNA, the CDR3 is TGCAGTGCGGCGAAGAGCTCCTATAATTCACCCCTCCACTTT. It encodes CSAAKSSYNSPLHF.

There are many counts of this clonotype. The CDR3 loop is CASSSTGGGGELFF. The DNA of the CDR3 is TGTGCCAGCAGTTCCACCGGAGGGGGCGGGGAGCTGTTTTTT. The chain links TRBV6-2 or TRBV6-3 to TRBJ2-2; D might be TRBD1 or TRBD2, each matching 6 bases. The V end was cut by 4 bases, the J end by 7 bases, with 13 bases between. CDR3 length: 14 amino acids. Germline values: CDR1 MNHEY, CDR2 SVGEGT.

The CDR3 DNA reads TGTGCCAGCAGCCTAACCGGGACATCGGGAGAGCAGTACTTC. Protein: CASSLTGTSGEQYF. V gene TRBV7-8 combines with J gene TRBJ2-7; the D gene is possibly TRBD1 (6 bases). Between the trimmed V and J ends, which lost 5 bases and 7 bases, there was a span of 18 bases. Per germline, CDR1 SGHVS and CDR2 FQNEAQ. This CDR3 has 14 amino acids.

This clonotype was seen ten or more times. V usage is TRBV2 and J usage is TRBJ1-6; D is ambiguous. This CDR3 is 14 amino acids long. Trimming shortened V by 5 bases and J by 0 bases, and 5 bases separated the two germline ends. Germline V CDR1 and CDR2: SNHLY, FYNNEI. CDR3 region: CASSPSSYNSPLHF. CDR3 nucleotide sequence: TGTGCCAGCAGTCCGAGCTCCTATAATTCACCCCTCCACTTT. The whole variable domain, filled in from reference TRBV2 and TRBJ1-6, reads EPEVTQTPSHQVTQMGQEVILRCVPISNHLYFYWYRQILGQKVEFLVSFYNNEISEKSEIFDDQFSVERPDGSNFTLKIRSTKLEDSAMYFCASSPSSYNSPLHFGNGTRLTVT.

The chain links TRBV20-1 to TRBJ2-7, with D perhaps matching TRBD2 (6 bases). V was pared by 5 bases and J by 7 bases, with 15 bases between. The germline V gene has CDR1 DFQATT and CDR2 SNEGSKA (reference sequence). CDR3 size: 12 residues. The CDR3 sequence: CSAARLGREQYF. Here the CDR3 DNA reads TGCAGTGCTGCTCGACTGGGGAGGGAGCAGTACTTC.

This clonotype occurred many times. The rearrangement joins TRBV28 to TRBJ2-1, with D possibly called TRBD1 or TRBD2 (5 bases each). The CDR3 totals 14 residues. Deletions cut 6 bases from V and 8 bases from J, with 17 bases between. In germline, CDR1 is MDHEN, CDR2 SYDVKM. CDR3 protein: CASRSGALFDEQFF. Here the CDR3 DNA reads TGTGCCAGCAGATCCGGGGCCTTATTCGATGAGCAGTTCTTC.

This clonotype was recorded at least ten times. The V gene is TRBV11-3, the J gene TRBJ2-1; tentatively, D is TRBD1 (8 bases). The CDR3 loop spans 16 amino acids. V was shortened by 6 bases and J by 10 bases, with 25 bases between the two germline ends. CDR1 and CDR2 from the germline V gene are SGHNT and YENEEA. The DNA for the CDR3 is TGTGCCAGCAGTACCGGAGCGGGACAGGTATATCAGGAGCAGTTCTTC. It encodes CASSTGAGQVYQEQFF.

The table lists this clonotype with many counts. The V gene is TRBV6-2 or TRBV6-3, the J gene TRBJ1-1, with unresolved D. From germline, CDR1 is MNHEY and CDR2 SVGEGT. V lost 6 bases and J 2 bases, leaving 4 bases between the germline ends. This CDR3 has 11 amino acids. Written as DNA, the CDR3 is TGTGCCAGCAGGATTAACACTGAAGCTTTCTTT. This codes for CASRINTEAFF.

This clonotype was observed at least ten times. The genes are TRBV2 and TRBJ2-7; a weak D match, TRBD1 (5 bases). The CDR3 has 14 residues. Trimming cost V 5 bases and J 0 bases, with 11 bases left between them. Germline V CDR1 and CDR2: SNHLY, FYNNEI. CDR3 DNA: TGTGCCAGCAGTTTACAGGTTCGCTCCTACGAGCAGTACTTC. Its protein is CASSLQVRSYEQYF.

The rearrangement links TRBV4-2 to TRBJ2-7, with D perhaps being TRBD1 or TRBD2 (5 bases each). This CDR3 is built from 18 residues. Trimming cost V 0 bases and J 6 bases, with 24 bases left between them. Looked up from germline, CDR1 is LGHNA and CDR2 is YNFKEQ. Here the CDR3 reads CASSQEGPRARGVSEQYF. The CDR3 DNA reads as TGTGCCAGCAGCCAAGAAGGCCCCCGGGCTAGAGGGGTGAGCGAGCAGTACTTC.

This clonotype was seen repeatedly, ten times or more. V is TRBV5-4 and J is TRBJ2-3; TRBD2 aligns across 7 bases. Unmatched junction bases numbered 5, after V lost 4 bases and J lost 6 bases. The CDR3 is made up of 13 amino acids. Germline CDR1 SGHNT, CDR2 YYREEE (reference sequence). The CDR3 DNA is TGTGCCAGCAGCCCCATGGGAGGGGATACGCAGTATTTT. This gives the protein CASSPMGGDTQYF.

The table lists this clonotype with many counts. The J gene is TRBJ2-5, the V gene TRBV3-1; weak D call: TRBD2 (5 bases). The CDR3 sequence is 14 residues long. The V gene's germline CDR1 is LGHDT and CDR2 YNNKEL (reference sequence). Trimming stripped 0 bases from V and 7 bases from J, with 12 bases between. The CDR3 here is CASSQEAATGTQYF. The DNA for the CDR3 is TGTGCCAGCAGCCAAGAAGCGGCGACGGGGACCCAGTACTTC.

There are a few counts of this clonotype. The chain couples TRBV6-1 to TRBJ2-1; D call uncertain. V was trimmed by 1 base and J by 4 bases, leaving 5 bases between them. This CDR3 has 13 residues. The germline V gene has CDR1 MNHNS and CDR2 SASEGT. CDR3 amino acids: CASSEGPYNEQFF. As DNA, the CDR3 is TGTGCCAGCAGTGAAGGGCCTTACAATGAGCAGTTCTTC.

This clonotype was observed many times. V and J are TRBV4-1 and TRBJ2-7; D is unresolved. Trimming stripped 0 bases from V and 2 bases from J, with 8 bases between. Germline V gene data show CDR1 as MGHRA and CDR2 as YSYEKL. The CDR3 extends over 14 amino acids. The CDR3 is CASSQEGGTYEQYF. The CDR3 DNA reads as TGCGCCAGCAGCCAAGAAGGCGGCACCTACGAGCAGTACTTC.

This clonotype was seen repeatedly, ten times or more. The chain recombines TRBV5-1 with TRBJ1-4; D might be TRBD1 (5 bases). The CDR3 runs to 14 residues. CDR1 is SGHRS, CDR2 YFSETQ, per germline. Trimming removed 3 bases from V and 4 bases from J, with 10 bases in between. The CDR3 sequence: CASSSDTRNEKLFF. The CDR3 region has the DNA TGCGCCAGCAGCTCGGACACCCGTAATGAAAAACTGTTTTTT.

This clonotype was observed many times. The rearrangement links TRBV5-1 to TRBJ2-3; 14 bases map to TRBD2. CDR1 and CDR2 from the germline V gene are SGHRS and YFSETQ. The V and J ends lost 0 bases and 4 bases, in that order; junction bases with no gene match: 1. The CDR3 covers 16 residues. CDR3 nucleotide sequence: TGCGCCAGCAGCTTGGCGGGACTAGCGGGAGCAGATACGCAGTATTTT. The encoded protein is CASSLAGLAGADTQYF.

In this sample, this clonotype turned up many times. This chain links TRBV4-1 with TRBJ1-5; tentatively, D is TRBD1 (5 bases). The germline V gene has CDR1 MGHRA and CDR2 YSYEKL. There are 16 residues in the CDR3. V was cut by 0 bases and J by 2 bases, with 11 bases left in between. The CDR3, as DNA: TGCGCCAGCAGCCAAGATGGGGGAATTGGCAATCAGCCCCAGCATTTT. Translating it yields CASSQDGGIGNQPQHF.

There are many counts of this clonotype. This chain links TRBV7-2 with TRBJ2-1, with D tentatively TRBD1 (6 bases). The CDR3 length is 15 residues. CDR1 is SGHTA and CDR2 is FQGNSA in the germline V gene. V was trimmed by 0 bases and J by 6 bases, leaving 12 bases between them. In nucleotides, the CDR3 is TGTGCCAGCAGCTTAGCAGGGGGTATAGTCAATGAGCAGTTCTTC. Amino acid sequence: CASSLAGGIVNEQFF.

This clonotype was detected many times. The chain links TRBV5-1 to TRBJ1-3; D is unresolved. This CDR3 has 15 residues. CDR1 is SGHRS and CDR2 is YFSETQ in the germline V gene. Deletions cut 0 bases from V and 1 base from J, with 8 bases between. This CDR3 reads CASSLGSGSGNTIYF. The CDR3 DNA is TGCGCCAGCAGCTTGGGATCAGGATCTGGAAACACCATATATTTT.

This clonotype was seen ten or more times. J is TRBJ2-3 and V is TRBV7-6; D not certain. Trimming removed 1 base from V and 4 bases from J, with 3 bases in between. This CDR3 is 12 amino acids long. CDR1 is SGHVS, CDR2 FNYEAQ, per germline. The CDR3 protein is CASSLDADTQYF. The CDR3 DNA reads TGTGCCAGCAGCTTAGACGCAGATACGCAGTATTTT. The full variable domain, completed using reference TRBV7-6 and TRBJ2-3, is GAGVSQSPRYKVTKRGQDVALRCDPISGHVSLYWYRQALGQGPEFLTYFNYEAQQDKSGLPNDRFSAERPEGSISTLTIQRTEQRDSAMYRCASSLDADTQYFGPGTRLTVL.